Reported below is one T cell receptor beta chain. Its target antigen remains unknown. Base qualities are not recorded, but no much larger clone differs from it by a single base. The time point label, read with the paper, signifies: about 28 days (+/-7) after the second vaccine dose. AZD1222 recipients whose second dose came at about 4 weeks and those whose second dose came at about 12 weeks were combined into one group, since spike-specific TCR depth and breadth did not differ between the two schedules. Vaccinee samples came from UK trials COV001 and COV002, including a single-blind randomized controlled phase 2/3 trial of AZD1222 (ChAdOx1 nCoV-19) in healthy adults. For TCRbeta chain sequencing, PBMC samples were collected from trial participants at day 0 and at day 28 after the second dose. This sample was included in a study of T cell responses to AZD1222 COVID-19 vaccine (dated by TCRdb to the early 2020s). Some background on the complete study: TCR sequencing was performed for roughly 250 trial participants, of whom about 200 were given two doses of AZD1222 and around 25 were given two doses of MenACWY control vaccine. Enrollment into the trials was organized by age into subgroups of 18-55, 56-69 and 70-plus years, and those subgroups contained about 160, 30 and 59 TCR-sequenced participants, respectively. Points the paper makes about the study in general: Because no samples from the day 14 peak response were available, repertoires could be characterized only after the peak T cell response. The 56-69-year group was small, and its depth increase did not reach significance, likely because of low power. Participants were mostly white British and included more females than males, and it was suggested by the authors that clonal diversity may have been underestimated. Conclusions about previously exposed vaccinees were limited because only six AZD1222 recipients were SARS-CoV-2 seropositive at baseline. After two AZD1222 doses, both the breadth and the depth of spike-specific TCRs were significantly higher than at day 0 and than in MenACWY recipients. Vaccine-associated CD4 TCRs spanned the whole spike protein, with dominant responses in regions 160-218 and 743-854. Epitopes outside the regions mutated in the B.1.351 and B.1.1.7 variants were reportedly recognized by nearly half of the unique spike-specific TCRs.

The CDR3 regions of human TCRbeta chains were subjected to immunosequencing. Turning to the authors' computational methods: Repertoire TCRs were matched against a reference library of SARS-CoV-2-specific TCRs generated with the MIRA antigen-specificity platform. Breadth meant the fraction of unique TCRs that were SARS-CoV-2-associated, whereas depth meant the fraction of total T cells that were SARS-CoV-2-associated. Using the MIRA data, each spike-specific TCR was mapped to the spike region that the TCR reacts to and placed in a CD4 or CD8 class. Log10-transformed breadth and depth values were compared by one-way ANOVA with Sidak's multiple comparisons tests. Drawn from immuneACCESS, this table holds only the in-frame rearrangements with V and J called that TCRdb kept. Clones are partly lost; checked studies trace under half to an unresolved V gene and leave the rest unexplained. V and J calls plus clone size are reproduced from that table; the DNA served to infer D and trimming. The sample has 120,000 to 150,000 clones on record, about 92% of them singletons. The leading ten clones occupy under 2% of the sample.

The CDR3 spans 14 residues, from the cysteine through the phenylalanine. The only DNA kept is the CDR3, 42 bases in frame from the first base. V sheds 4 bases and J sheds 1 base, leaving 5 bases between their ends. Sequences MRHNA (CDR1) and SNTAGT (CDR2) are obtained from the germline V gene. The V and J segments used are TRBV6-4 and TRBJ2-6; the D gene remains uncertain. The sample was peripheral blood, taken 28 days after the second AZD1222 dose. This TCR was sampled from an adult who received the AZD1222 COVID-19 vaccine. The DNA is TGTGCCAGCAGTGTTCCGTCTGGGGCCAACGTCCTGACTTTC. Translated, it reads CASSVPSGANVLTF.